This T cell receptor beta chain was documented in a study of shared clonotypes between healthy human individuals. V was shortened by 3 bases and J by 7 bases, with 17 bases between the two germline ends. Germline CDR1 SGHRS, CDR2 YFSETQ. This CDR3 region has 15 residues. In the original analysis: Filtering differed because ImmunoSEQ produced junction-only sequences that carried no quality scores. Generated by immunoSEQ multiplex PCR, the TCRdb table keeps only in-frame clones and is missing some. Clonal size and the V and J genes are those of that table, whereas D and trimming came from the DNA. Of millions of clones in the sample, 85% to 95% were seen once.

The material sequenced was naive CD4+ T cells from PBMCs. Stated subset: CD45RA+ positively selected. The clonotype originates from a man between 18 and 35 years old in good health. Some clones in this sample may be carry-over from other donors' samples. V usage is TRBV5-1 and J usage is TRBJ2-1, with D possibly TRBD1 on 5 matching bases. CDR3 DNA: TGCGCCAGCAGCTCCCAAGGGGCTCTAGGGAATGAGCAGTTCTTC. Its protein is CASSSQGALGNEQFF.